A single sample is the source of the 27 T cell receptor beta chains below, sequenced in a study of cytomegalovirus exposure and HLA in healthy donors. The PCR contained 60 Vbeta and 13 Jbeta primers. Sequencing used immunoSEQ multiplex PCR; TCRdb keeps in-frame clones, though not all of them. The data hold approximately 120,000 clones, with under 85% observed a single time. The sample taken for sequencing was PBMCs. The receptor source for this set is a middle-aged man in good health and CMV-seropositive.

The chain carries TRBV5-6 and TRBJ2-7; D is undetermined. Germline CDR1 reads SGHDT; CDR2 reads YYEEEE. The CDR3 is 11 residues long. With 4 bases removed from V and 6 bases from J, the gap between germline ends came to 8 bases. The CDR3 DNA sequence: TGTGCCAGCAGCCGGGTGGCCGAGCAGTACTTC. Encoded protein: CASSRVAEQYF.

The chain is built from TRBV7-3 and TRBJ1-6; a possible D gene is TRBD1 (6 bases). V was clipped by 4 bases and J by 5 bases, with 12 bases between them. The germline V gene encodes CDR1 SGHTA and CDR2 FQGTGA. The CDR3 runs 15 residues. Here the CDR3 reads CASSSTGSHNSPLHF. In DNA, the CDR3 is TGTGCCAGCAGCTCCACAGGGAGCCATAATTCACCCCTCCACTTT.

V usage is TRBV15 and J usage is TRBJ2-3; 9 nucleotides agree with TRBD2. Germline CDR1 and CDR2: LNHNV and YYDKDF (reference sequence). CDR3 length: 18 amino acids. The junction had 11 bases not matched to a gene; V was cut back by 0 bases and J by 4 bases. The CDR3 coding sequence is TGTGCCACCAGCAGAGAGAACCCCGGGACTAGCTACGCAGATACGCAGTATTTT. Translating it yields CATSRENPGTSYADTQYF.

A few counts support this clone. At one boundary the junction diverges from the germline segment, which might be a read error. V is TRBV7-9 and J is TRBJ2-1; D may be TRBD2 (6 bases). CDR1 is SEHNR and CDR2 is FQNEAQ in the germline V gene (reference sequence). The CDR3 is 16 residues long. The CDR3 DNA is TGTTCCAGCATCTCCCTAGCGCGTCACTCCTACAATGAGCAGTTCTTC. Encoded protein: CSSISLARHSYNEQFF.

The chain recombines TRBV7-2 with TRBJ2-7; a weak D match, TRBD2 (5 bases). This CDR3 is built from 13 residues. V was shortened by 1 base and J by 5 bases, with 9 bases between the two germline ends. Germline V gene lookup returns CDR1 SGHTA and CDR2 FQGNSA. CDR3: CASSLGPRDEQYF. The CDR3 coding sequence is TGTGCCAGCAGCTTAGGCCCGAGGGACGAGCAGTACTTC.

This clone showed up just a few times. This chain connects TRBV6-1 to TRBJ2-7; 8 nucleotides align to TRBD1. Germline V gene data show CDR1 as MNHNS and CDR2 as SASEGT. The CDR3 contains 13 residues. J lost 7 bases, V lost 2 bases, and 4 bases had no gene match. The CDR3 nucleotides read TGTGCCAGCAGTGAACAGGGGGCGCTTGAGCAGTACTTC. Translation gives CASSEQGALEQYF.

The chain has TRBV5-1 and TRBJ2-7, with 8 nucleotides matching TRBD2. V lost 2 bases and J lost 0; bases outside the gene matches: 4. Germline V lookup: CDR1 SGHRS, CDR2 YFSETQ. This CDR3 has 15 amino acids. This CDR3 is CASSLGGGSSYEQYF. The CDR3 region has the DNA TGCGCCAGCAGCTTAGGCGGGGGGAGCTCCTACGAGCAGTACTTC.

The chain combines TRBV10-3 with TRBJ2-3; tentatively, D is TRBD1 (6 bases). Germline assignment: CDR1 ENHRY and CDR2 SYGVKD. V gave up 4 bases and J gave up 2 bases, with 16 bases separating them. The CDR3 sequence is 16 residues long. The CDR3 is CAISGGQLITTDTQYF. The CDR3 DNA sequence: TGTGCCATCAGTGGCGGACAGCTGATAACCACAGATACGCAGTATTTT.

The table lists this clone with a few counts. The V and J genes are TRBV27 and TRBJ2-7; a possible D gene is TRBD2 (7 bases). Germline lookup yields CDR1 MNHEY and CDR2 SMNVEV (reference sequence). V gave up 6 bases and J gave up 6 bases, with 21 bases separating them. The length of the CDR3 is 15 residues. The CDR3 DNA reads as TGTGCCAGCAGCCCCGGGGGCGGGGGCTCCGTCGAGCAGTACTTC. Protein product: CASSPGGGGSVEQYF.

CDR3 DNA sequence: TGTGCCAGCGGACAGACCCGATCCGCCTACGAGCAGTACTTC. Its translation is CASGQTRSAYEQYF. The V call is TRBV27, the J call TRBJ2-5, with a weak D call TRBD1 (6 bases). Gene TRBJ2-7 matches the end of the DNA better, so the J call may be wrong. Germline V gene lookup returns CDR1 MNHEY and CDR2 SMNVEV (reference sequence). The length of the CDR3 is 14 residues.

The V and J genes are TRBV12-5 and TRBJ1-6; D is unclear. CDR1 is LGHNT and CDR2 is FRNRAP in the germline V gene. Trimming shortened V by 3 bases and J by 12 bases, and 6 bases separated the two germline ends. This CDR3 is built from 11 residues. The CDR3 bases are TGTGCTAGTGGTTTTAATCGACCCCTCCACTTT. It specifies CASGFNRPLHF.

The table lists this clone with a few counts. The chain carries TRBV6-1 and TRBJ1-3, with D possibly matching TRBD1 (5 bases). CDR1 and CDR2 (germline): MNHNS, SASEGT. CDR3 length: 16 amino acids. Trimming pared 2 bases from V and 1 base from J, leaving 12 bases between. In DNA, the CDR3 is TGTGCCAGCAGTGAAACGGTAGGGGCATCTGGAAACACCATATATTTT. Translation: CASSETVGASGNTIYF.

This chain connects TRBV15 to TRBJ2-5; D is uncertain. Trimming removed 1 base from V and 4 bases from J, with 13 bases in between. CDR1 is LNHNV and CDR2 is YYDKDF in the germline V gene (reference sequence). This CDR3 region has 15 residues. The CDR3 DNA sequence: TGTGCCACCAGCAGAGTTTTCTCTTACGGAGAGACCCAGTACTTC. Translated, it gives CATSRVFSYGETQYF.

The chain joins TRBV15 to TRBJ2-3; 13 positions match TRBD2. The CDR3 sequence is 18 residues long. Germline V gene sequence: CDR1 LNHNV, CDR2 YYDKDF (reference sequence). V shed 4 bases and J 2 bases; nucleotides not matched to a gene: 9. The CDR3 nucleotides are TGTGCCACCAGCATGACTAGCGGGGGGCAGGGCCTCACAGATACGCAGTATTTT. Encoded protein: CATSMTSGGQGLTDTQYF.

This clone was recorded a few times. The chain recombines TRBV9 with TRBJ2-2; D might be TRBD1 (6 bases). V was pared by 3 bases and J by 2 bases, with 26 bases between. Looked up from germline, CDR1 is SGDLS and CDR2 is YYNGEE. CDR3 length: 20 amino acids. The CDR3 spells CASSAEGKHRQGRNTGELFF. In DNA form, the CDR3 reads TGTGCCAGCAGCGCCGAAGGGAAGCACAGGCAGGGGAGAAACACCGGGGAGCTGTTTTTT. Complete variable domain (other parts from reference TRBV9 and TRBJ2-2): DSGVTQTPKHLITATGQRVTLRCSPRSGDLSVYWYQQSLDQGLQFLIQYYNGEERAKGNILERFSAQQFPDLHSELNLSSLELGDSALYFCASSAEGKHRQGRNTGELFFGEGSRLTVL.

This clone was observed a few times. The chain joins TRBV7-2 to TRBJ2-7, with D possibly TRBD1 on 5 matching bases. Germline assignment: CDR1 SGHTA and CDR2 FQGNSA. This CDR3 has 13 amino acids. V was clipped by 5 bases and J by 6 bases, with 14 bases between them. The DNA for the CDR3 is TGTGCCAGCAGCGTCGGTCAGGGCTTCGAGCAGTACTTC. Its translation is CASSVGQGFEQYF. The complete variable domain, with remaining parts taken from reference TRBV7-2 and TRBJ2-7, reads GAGVSQSPSNKVTEKGKDVELRCDPISGHTALYWYRQSLGQGLEFLIYFQGNSAPDKSGLPSDRFSAERTGGSVSTLTIQRTQQEDSAVYLCASSVGQGFEQYFGPGTRLTVT.

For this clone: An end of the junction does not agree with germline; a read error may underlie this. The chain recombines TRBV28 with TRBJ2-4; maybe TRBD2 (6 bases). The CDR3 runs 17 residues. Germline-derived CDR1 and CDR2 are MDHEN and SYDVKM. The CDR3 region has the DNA TGTGCCAGCAGTTACCCGGAGAGACTACTAGCCAAAAACAGTCAGTACTTC. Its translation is CASSYPERLLAKNSQYF.

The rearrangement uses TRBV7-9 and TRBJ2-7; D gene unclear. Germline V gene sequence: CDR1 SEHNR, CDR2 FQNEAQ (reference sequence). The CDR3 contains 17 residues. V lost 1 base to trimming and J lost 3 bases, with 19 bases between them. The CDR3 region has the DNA TGTGCCAGCAGCTTAGGAACAAGCCACAGCCCCGGCTACGAGCAGTACTTC. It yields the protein CASSLGTSHSPGYEQYF. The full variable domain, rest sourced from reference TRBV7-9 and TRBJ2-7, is DTGVSQNPRHKITKRGQNVTFRCDPISEHNRLYWYRQTLGQGPEFLTYFQNEAQLEKSRLLSDRFSAERPKGSFSTLEIQRTEQGDSAMYLCASSLGTSHSPGYEQYFGPGTRLTVT.

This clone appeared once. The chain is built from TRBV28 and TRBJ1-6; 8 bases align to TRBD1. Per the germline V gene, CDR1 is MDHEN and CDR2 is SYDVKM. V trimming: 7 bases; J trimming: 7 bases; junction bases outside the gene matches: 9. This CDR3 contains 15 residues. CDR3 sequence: CASIHWTGMNSPLHF. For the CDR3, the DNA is TGTGCCAGCATTCACTGGACAGGGATGAATTCACCCCTCCACTTT.

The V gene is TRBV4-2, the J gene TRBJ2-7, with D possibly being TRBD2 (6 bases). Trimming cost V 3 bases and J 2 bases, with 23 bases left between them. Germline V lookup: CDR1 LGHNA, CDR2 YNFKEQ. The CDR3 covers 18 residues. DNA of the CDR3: TGTGCCAGCAGCCATCTACCCGCGGGGCCCCTCCGGGCCTACGAGCAGTACTTC. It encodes CASSHLPAGPLRAYEQYF.

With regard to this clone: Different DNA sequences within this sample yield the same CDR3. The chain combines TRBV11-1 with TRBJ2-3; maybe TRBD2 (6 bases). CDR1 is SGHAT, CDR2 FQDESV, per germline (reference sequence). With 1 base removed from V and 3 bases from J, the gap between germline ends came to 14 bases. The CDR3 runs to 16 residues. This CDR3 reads CASSLEGRGGTDTQYF. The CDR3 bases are TGTGCCAGCAGCTTAGAGGGGCGGGGTGGAACAGATACGCAGTATTTT.

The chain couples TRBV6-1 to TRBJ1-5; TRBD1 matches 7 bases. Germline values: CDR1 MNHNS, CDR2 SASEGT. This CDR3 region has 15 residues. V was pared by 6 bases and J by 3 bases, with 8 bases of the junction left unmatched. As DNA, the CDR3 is TGTGCCAGCAGAGCACAGGGGACGGTCAATCAGCCCCAGCATTTT. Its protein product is CASRAQGTVNQPQHF.

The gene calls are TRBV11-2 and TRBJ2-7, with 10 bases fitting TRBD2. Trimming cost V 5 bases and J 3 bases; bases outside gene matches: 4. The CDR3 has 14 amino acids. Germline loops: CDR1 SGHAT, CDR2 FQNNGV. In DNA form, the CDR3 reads TGTGCCAGCAGCCCAATAGCGGGGGGCTACGAGCAGTACTTC. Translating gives CASSPIAGGYEQYF.

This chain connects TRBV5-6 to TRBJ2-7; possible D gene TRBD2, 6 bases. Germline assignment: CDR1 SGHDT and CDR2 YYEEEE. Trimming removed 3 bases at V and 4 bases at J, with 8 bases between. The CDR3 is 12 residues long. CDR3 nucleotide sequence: TGTGCCAGCAGCTCCGGAGGGTACGAGCAGTACTTC. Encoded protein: CASSSGGYEQYF.

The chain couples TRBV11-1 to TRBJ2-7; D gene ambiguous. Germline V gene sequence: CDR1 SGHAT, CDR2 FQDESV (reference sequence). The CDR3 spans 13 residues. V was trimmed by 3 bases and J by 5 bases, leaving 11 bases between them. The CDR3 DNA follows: TGTGCCAGCAGCTTTGCTCCGAGCAACGAGCAGTACTTC. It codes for CASSFAPSNEQYF.

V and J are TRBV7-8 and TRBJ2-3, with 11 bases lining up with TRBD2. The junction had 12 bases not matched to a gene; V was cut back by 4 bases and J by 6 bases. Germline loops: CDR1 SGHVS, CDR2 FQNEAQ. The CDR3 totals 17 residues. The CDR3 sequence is CASSSTRVRTSGDTQYF. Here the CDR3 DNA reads TGTGCCAGCAGCTCGACCCGCGTACGGACTAGCGGGGATACGCAGTATTTT.

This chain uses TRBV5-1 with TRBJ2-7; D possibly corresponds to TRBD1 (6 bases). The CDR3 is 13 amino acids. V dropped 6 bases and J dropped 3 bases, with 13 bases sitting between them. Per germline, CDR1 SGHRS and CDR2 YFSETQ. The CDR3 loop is CASTTGIGYEQYF. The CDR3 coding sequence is TGCGCCAGCACCACAGGGATTGGCTACGAGCAGTACTTC.